The rows below give T cell receptor beta chains drawn from one sample of a study of blood T cell repertoires in COVID-19. The protocol was immunoSEQ multiplex PCR, while the TCRdb copy is restricted to in-frame clones and leaves out a portion. Of about 130,000 clones in the sample, 80% to 85% were seen once. The specimen sequenced was peripheral blood. The receptors shown here come from a woman in her forties or fifties with acute or convalescent COVID-19. The CDR3 runs from the conserved cysteine through the conserved F or W.

J: TRBJ2-1
V: TRBV7-9
CDR3: CASSSTSPTSGRINEQFF

J: TRBJ1-4
V: TRBV6-6
CDR3: CASSLAGNNEKLFF

J: TRBJ2-1
V: TRBV15
CDR3: CATSTAGPYNEQFF

J: TRBJ2-7
V: TRBV11-2
CDR3: CASSFLLAGVGEQYF

J: TRBJ1-4
V: TRBV23-1
CDR3: CASRRLVNEKLFF

J: TRBJ2-5
V: TRBV9
CDR3: CASSSGGVQETQYF

J: TRBJ2-1
V: TRBV7-3
CDR3: CASSTDLGGRYNEQFF

J: TRBJ2-1
V: TRBV7-3
CDR3: CASSVGQYNEQFF

J: TRBJ1-1
V: TRBV28
CDR3: CASTSGGGTEAFF

J: TRBJ2-2
V: TRBV11-2
CDR3: CASSLVVPQVGTGELFF

J: TRBJ2-5
V: TRBV18
CDR3: CASSPPSGAGETQYF

J: TRBJ1-2
V: TRBV28
CDR3: CASRGTPRDYGYTF

J: TRBJ2-5
V: TRBV18
CDR3: CASSPPPRQSGETQYF

J: TRBJ2-1
V: TRBV21-1
CDR3: CASSKRALPHEQFF

J: TRBJ2-5
V: TRBV18
CDR3: CASSPRAGGETQYF

J: TRBJ1-2
V: TRBV5-5
CDR3: CASSLFVLEGYTF

J: TRBJ1-2
V: TRBV19
CDR3: CASSMSRDYGYTF

J: TRBJ2-5
V: TRBV12-3/TRBV12-4
CDR3: CASSTSRKETQYF

J: TRBJ2-2
V: TRBV24-1
CDR3: CATAEGNTGELFF

J: TRBJ2-1
V: TRBV6-5
CDR3: CASRPTGVDEQFF

J: TRBJ2-4
V: TRBV10-3
CDR3: CAISEGGLNIQYF